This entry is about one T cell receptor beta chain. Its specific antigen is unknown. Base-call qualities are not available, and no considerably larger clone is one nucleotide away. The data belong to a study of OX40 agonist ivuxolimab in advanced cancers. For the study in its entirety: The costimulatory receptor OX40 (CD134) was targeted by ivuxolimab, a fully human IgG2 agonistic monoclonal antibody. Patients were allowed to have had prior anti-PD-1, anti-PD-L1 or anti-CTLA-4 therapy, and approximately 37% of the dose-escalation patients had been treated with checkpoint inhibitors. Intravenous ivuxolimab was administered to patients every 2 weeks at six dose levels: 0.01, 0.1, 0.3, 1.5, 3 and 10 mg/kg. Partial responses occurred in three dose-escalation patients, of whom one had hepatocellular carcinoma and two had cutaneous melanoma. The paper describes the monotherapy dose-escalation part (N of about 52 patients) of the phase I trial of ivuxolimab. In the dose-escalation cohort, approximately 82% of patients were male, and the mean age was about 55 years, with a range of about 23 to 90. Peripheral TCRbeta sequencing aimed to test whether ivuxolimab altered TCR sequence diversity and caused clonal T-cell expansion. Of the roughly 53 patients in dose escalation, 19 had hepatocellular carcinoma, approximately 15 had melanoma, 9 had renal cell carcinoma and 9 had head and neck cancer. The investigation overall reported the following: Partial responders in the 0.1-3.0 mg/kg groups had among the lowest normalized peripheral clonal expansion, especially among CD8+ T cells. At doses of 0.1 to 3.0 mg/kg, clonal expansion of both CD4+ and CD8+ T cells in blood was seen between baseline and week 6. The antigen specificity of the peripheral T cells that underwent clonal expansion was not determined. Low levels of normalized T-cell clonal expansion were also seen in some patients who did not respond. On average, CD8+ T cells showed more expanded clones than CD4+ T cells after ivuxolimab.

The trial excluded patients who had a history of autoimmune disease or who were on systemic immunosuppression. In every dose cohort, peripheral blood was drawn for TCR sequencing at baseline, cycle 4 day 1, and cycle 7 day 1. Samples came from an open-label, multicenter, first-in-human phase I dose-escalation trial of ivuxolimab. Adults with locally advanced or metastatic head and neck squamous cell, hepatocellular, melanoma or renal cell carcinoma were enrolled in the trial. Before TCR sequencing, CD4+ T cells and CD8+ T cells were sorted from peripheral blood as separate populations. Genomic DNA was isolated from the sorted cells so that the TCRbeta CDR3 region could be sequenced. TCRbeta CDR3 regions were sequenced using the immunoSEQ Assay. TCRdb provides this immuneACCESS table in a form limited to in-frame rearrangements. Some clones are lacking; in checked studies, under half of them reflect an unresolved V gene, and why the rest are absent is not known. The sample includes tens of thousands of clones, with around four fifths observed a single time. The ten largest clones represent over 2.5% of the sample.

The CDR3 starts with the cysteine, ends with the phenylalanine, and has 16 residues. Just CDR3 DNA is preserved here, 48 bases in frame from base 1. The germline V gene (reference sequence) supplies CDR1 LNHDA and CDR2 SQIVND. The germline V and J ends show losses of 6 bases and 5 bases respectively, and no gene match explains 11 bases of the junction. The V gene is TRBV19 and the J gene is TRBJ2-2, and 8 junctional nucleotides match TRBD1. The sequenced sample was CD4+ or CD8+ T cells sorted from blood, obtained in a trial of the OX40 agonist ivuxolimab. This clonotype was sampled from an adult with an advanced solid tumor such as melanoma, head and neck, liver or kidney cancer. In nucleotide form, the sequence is TGTGCCAGTAGGCAACTGAGGACAGGGAAGACCGGGGAGCTGTTTTTT. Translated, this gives CASRQLRTGKTGELFF.